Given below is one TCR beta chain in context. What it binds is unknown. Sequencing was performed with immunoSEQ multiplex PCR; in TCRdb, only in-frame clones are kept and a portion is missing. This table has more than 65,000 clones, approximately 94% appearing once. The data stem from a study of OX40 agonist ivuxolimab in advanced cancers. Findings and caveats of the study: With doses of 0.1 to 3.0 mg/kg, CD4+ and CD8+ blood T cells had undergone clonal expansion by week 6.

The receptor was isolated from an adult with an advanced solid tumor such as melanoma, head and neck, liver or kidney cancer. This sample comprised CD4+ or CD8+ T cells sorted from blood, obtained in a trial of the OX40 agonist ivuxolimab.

The CDR3: CASSGEGYNYGYTF. For the CDR3, the DNA is TGTGCCAGCAGTGGGGAGGGGTATAACTATGGCTACACCTTC. The J gene is TRBJ1-2, the V gene TRBV2; maybe TRBD1 (5 bases). Germline V gene lookup returns CDR1 SNHLY and CDR2 FYNNEI. The CDR3 runs to 14 residues. The ends were cut back, 4 bases at V and 1 base at J, with 10 bases in the middle.